Listed here are 9 T cell receptor beta chains from one sample, sequenced in a study of OX40 agonist ivuxolimab in advanced cancers. Data came from immunoSEQ multiplex PCR; TCRdb stores just in-frame clones and leaves some out. Of under 80,000 clones listed, around nine tenths were seen once; the top ten hold 0.7% to 0.9%. The sequences come from CD4+ or CD8+ T cells sorted from blood, collected in a trial of the OX40 agonist ivuxolimab. These receptors all stem from an adult with an advanced solid tumor such as melanoma, head and neck, liver or kidney cancer.

The CDR3 spells CASSLGDRETGETQYF. DNA for the CDR3: TGTGCCAGCAGCTTAGGGGACAGGGAAACGGGAGAGACCCAGTACTTC. The chain recombines TRBV7-9 with TRBJ2-5; 9 nucleotides match TRBD1. Germline CDR1 is SEHNR and CDR2 is FQNEAQ (reference sequence). The junction had 7 bases not matched to a gene; V was cut back by 1 base and J by 4 bases. The CDR3 is 16 residues long.

This chain uses TRBV27 with TRBJ1-5; D perhaps matches TRBD1 (6 bases). The CDR3 extends over 13 amino acids. The V and J ends lost 4 bases and 6 bases respectively, with 10 bases between them. The germline V gene encodes CDR1 MNHEY and CDR2 SMNVEV (reference sequence). The CDR3 bases are TGTGCCAGCAGTTCCCACAGGGCTCAGCCCCAGCATTTT. It encodes CASSSHRAQPQHF.

This chain links TRBV7-9 with TRBJ2-5; D call uncertain. This CDR3 spans 15 amino acids. Germline CDR1 and CDR2: SEHNR and FQNEAQ (reference sequence). Trimming took off 2 bases at V and 5 bases at J, with 15 bases between the two ends. In nucleotides, the CDR3 is TGTGCCAGCAGCTTAAATGGGCAGACGTCCGAGACCCAGTACTTC. Protein: CASSLNGQTSETQYF.

The chain combines TRBV19 with TRBJ2-1; 7 bases agree with TRBD2. The CDR3 runs 20 residues. CDR1 and CDR2 (germline): LNHDA, SQIVND (reference sequence). Germline trimming cut 4 bases from V and 1 base from J; bases unmatched to any gene: 19. Written as DNA, the CDR3 is TGTGCCAGTAGTAGCGGACTTCGGGGCGGGAGCAGAGATTCCTACAATGAGCAGTTCTTC. It yields the protein CASSSGLRGGSRDSYNEQFF.

This sequence joins TRBV9 and TRBJ1-5; TRBD1 is a possible D gene (5 bases). The CDR3 is 15 amino acids. Trimming cost V 0 bases and J 6 bases, with 13 bases left between them. CDR1 is SGDLS, CDR2 YYNGEE, per germline. The CDR3 loop reads CASSVGVGQGQPQHF. The CDR3 coding sequence is TGTGCCAGCAGCGTAGGCGTAGGGCAGGGTCAGCCCCAGCATTTT.

This clone occurred once. This rearrangement joins TRBV11-3 to TRBJ2-5; unclear D gene. Germline loops: CDR1 SGHNT, CDR2 YENEEA. Trimming pared 1 base from V and 2 bases from J, leaving 5 bases between. The CDR3 totals 13 residues. The DNA for the CDR3 is TGTGCCAGCAGCTTAGTCGCGCAAGAGACCCAGTACTTC. It specifies CASSLVAQETQYF.

This chain uses TRBV7-9 with TRBJ2-2; D perhaps matches TRBD2 (5 bases). Germline values: CDR1 SEHNR, CDR2 FQNEAQ (reference sequence). The CDR3 loop spans 16 amino acids. Trimming removed 2 bases from V and 3 bases from J, with 13 bases in between. CDR3 in amino acids: CASSLNPLGDTGELFF. CDR3 in DNA: TGTGCCAGCAGCTTAAACCCCCTCGGGGACACCGGGGAGCTGTTTTTT.

This chain joins TRBV5-1 and TRBJ1-1; D is ambiguous. Germline lookup yields CDR1 SGHRS and CDR2 YFSETQ. The CDR3 length is 16 residues. Trimming pared 0 bases from V and 2 bases from J, leaving 14 bases between. CDR3: CASSLGSSGRNTEAFF. The DNA for the CDR3 is TGCGCCAGCAGCTTGGGGTCTTCCGGGAGAAACACTGAAGCTTTCTTT.

The chain couples TRBV6-6 to TRBJ2-3; 10 bases agree with TRBD1. Germline V gene lookup returns CDR1 MNHNY and CDR2 SVGAGI (reference sequence). With 8 bases clipped from V and 2 bases from J, the junction kept 7 bases outside the gene matches. The CDR3 totals 15 residues. Written as DNA, the CDR3 is TGTGCCAGCGCCGGGACAGGGGCACCCACAGATACGCAGTATTTT. It yields the protein CASAGTGAPTDTQYF.